Below are 25 T cell receptor beta chains sequenced from a single sample in a study of regulatory T cells in long-lasting Graves disease (dated by TCRdb to 2020 to 2023). Libraries were made using multiplex PCR. The sequencer was an Illumina HiSeq 4000. To build TCR beta libraries, CDR3 regions were amplified by Arm-PCR using iRepertoire HTBI primers. Clones were called with MiXCR by TCRdb after fastp trimmed the public reads at Q25, and only in-frame beta chains were retained. Rows with one shared CDR3 protein collapse into an entry with the most common genes and DNA. This sample gives 700,000 or so distinct CDR3 sequences in total; 30% of them show up just once. The ten most abundant clones make up about 40% of the sample. Read against the paper, the sample's time point label means: persistent/refractory GD, antithyroid drugs over 5 years with positive TRAb. For both TCR sequencing and RNA sequencing, RNA was extracted from PBMCs in TRIzol.

The material sequenced was peripheral blood mononuclear cells (PBMCs), taken when the disease was refractory, from a patient treated with antithyroid drugs. These receptor sequences come from a female donor with Graves disease.

The chain is built from TRBV29-1 and TRBJ1-2; 7 bases match TRBD1. The CDR3 has 12 residues. Germline values: CDR1 SQVTM, CDR2 ANQGSEA. V lost 8 bases and J lost 5; bases outside the gene matches: 8. The CDR3 region is CSIQGTVYGYTF. The CDR3 DNA follows: TGCAGCATACAGGGGACAGTTTATGGCTACACCTTC.

DNA of the CDR3: TGTGCCAGCAGCTTAACTGGCCAGGGGGTCGCTGAAGCTTTCTTT. Protein product: CASSLTGQGVAEAFF. This chain connects TRBV7-9 to TRBJ1-1; 7 positions agree with TRBD1. Germline CDR1 SEHNR, CDR2 FQNEAQ (reference sequence). J gave up 6 bases and V 2 bases, and 9 bases lay outside the gene matches. The CDR3 is 15 residues long.

This clonotype has just a few counts. V gene TRBV12-5 combines with J gene TRBJ2-5, with TRBD1 identical over 8 bases. The CDR3 spans 19 residues. J was trimmed by 2 bases and V by 1 base; bases with no gene match: 15. Germline lookup yields CDR1 LGHNT and CDR2 FRNRAP. The CDR3 region is CASGLDRTGPSALQETQYF. CDR3 nucleotides: TGTGCTAGTGGTTTGGACAGGACAGGGCCATCGGCTTTACAAGAGACCCAGTACTTC.

About this clonotype: The junction differs from germline at one of its ends, possibly a read error. The chain joins TRBV9 to TRBJ1-4, with D maybe TRBD1 (5 bases). Looked up from germline, CDR1 is SGDLS and CDR2 is YYNGEE. The CDR3 runs to 15 residues. CDR3 in DNA: TGTGCCAGCAGCCCGGGGGGAGCAACTAAGGAAAAACTGTTTTTT. It is translated as CASSPGGATKEKLFF.

The chain employs TRBV3-1 and TRBJ1-4; 7 nucleotides line up with TRBD1. The CDR3 covers 13 residues. Unmatched junction bases numbered 3, after V lost 7 bases and J lost 4 bases. Germline CDR1 LGHDT, CDR2 YNNKEL (reference sequence). The CDR3 loop is CASTGDSNEKLFF. In DNA form, the CDR3 reads TGTGCCAGCACAGGGGACAGTAATGAAAAACTGTTTTTT.

The chain couples TRBV10-2 to TRBJ2-4, with D uncertain. V dropped 2 bases and J dropped 15 bases, with 14 bases sitting between them. CDR3 length: 12 residues. Looked up from germline, CDR1 is WSHSY and CDR2 is SAAADI. CDR3 loop: CASSEALEVWYF. CDR3 bases: TGCGCCAGCAGTGAGGCCTTAGAAGTTTGGTACTTC.

The chain uses TRBV7-2 and TRBJ2-7, with D uncertain. Trimming cost V 1 base and J 3 bases, with 10 bases left between them. Germline CDR1 is SGHTA and CDR2 is FQGNSA. The CDR3 contains 14 residues. The CDR3 coding sequence is TGTGCCAGCAGCTTAGATAACAGCTACTACGAGCAGTACTTC. Its translation is CASSLDNSYYEQYF.

The genes are TRBV6-1 and TRBJ1-5; D is perhaps TRBD1 (6 bases). Germline values: CDR1 MNHNS, CDR2 SASEGT. The CDR3 has 14 residues. V lost 6 bases and J lost 3, with 12 bases in between. CDR3 sequence: CASRPQGNNQPQHF. DNA of the CDR3: TGTGCCAGCAGACCACAGGGAAACAATCAGCCCCAGCATTTT.

This clonotype was seen at least ten times. This chain joins TRBV2 and TRBJ2-7; D is unclear. This CDR3 spans 11 amino acids. Trimming took 3 bases from V and 3 from J, leaving 3 bases between them. CDR1 is SNHLY and CDR2 is FYNNEI in the germline V gene. The chain's CDR3 is CASSDFYEQYF. The CDR3 DNA reads as TGTGCCAGCAGTGACTTCTACGAGCAGTACTTC.

The chain has TRBV6-2 or TRBV6-3 and TRBJ1-5, with D possibly being TRBD1 (6 bases). CDR1 MNHEY and CDR2 SVGEGT come from the germline V gene. The CDR3 length is 13 residues. Trimming removed 9 bases from V and 3 bases from J, with 12 bases in between. The CDR3 bases are TGTGCCAGTAAAGGGGGGGTCAATCAGCCCCAGCATTTT. Its translation: CASKGGVNQPQHF.

V gene TRBV6-2 or TRBV6-3 combines with J gene TRBJ1-5; D gene ambiguous. V was shortened by 4 bases and J by 6 bases, with 10 bases between the two germline ends. Germline lookup yields CDR1 MNHEY and CDR2 SVGEGT. The CDR3 consists of 13 residues. The CDR3 DNA is TGTGCCAGCAGTTTCGCCCCTGTTCAGCCCCAGCATTTT. This encodes CASSFAPVQPQHF.

The chain has TRBV5-1 and TRBJ1-1; D remains ambiguous. V dropped 0 bases and J dropped 3 bases, with 15 bases sitting between them. The CDR3 loop spans 16 amino acids. CDR1 SGHRS and CDR2 YFSETQ come from the germline V gene. The DNA of the CDR3 is TGCGCCAGCAGCTTGGCAGGCAGAATGAGGGACACTGAAGCTTTCTTT. Translation gives CASSLAGRMRDTEAFF.

V gene TRBV7-9 combines with J gene TRBJ2-1; 11 bases are shared with TRBD2. Unmatched junction bases numbered 4, after V lost 2 bases and J lost 7 bases. This CDR3 contains 15 residues. CDR1 is SEHNR, CDR2 FQNEAQ, per germline (reference sequence). CDR3 sequence: CASSLPLAGVNEQFF. CDR3 DNA: TGTGCCAGCAGCTTACCACTAGCGGGAGTTAATGAGCAGTTCTTC.

This chain uses TRBV5-1 with TRBJ2-7; the D is unclear. From germline, CDR1 is SGHRS and CDR2 YFSETQ. Trimming took 2 bases from V and 4 from J, leaving 13 bases between them. The CDR3 length is 14 residues. The CDR3 DNA reads as TGCGCCAGCAGCTTTGTGTGGGGATCTTACGAGCAGTACTTC. Residues: CASSFVWGSYEQYF. Variable domain in full (rest from reference TRBV5-1 and TRBJ2-7): KAGVTQTPRYLIKTRGQQVTLSCSPISGHRSVSWYQQTPGQGLQFLFEYFSETQRNKGNFPGRFSGRQFSNSRSEMNVSTLELGDSALYLCASSFVWGSYEQYFGPGTRLTVT.

This clonotype has more than one count but fewer than ten. CDR3 bases: TGCGCCAGTAAGGCTAGCAAAGGGAATGAGCAGTTCTTC. Encoded protein: CASKASKGNEQFF. V gene TRBV10-2 combines with J gene TRBJ2-1; D possibly corresponds to TRBD2 (5 bases). This CDR3 contains 13 residues. Trimming shortened V by 9 bases and J by 7 bases, and 16 bases separated the two germline ends. Germline-derived CDR1 and CDR2 are WSHSY and SAAADI.

About this clonotype: The junction differs from germline at one of its ends, possibly a read error. This chain connects TRBV10-3 to TRBJ2-7; 12 nucleotides agree with TRBD2. The CDR3 runs 13 residues. The V gene's germline CDR1 is ENHRY and CDR2 SYGVKD. The CDR3 loop is CAITQETSGRRIF. The CDR3 DNA sequence: TGTGCCATCACCCAAGAAACTAGCGGGAGGCGCATTTTC.

The rearrangement uses TRBV7-9 and TRBJ1-1; 8 nucleotides match TRBD1. Germline V gene lookup returns CDR1 SEHNR and CDR2 FQNEAQ (reference sequence). J gave up 1 base and V 1 base, and 5 bases lay outside the gene matches. This CDR3 is 16 amino acids long. This CDR3 is CASSLGGTGRNTEAFF. The CDR3 DNA reads as TGTGCCAGCAGCTTAGGGGGGACAGGCAGGAACACTGAAGCTTTCTTT.

Only a few counts were recorded for this clonotype. One end of the junction is discordant with germline, which a read error may explain. This chain joins TRBV15 and TRBJ1-2, with 8 nucleotides matching TRBD1. The CDR3 has 14 amino acids. The germline gives CDR1 LNHNV, CDR2 YYDKDF (reference sequence). CDR3 residues: CATSRDGQGRGYTF. DNA of the CDR3: TGTGCCACCAGCCGAGACGGACAGGGCCGTGGCTACACCTTC.

The chain employs TRBV10-1 and TRBJ1-4; D might be TRBD1 (6 bases). Germline CDR1 is WNHNN and CDR2 is SYGVQD (reference sequence). Trimming took 3 bases from V and 2 from J, leaving 7 bases between them. There are 14 residues in the CDR3. CDR3 nucleotides: TGCGCCAGCAGTGAAGGGGGGACTAATGAAAAACTGTTTTTT. As protein: CASSEGGTNEKLFF.

The chain joins TRBV12-3 or TRBV12-4 to TRBJ2-1, with TRBD2 identical over 8 bases. V lost 1 base and J lost 8; bases outside the gene matches: 7. The length of the CDR3 is 15 residues. Here the CDR3 reads CASSLGTGGLDEQFF. The CDR3 coding sequence is TGTGCCAGCAGTTTAGGAACGGGAGGGCTGGATGAGCAGTTCTTC.

CDR3 sequence reads: CASSLGGDRGNTIYF. The CDR3 bases are TGTGCCAGCAGCTTAGGGGGAGACAGGGGGAACACCATATATTTT. V usage is TRBV7-6 and J usage is TRBJ1-3; 9 bases match TRBD1. Germline CDR1 is SGHVS and CDR2 is FNYEAQ. The CDR3 is 15 residues long. The V segment lost 1 base and the J segment 7 bases; nucleotides outside the gene matches: 5.

The chain has TRBV19 and TRBJ1-1; the D gene is possibly TRBD1 (6 bases). V was pared by 1 base and J by 1 base, with 16 bases between. From germline, CDR1 is LNHDA and CDR2 SQIVND (reference sequence). CDR3 length equals 17 residues. CDR3 region: CASSIARRTVPNTEAFF. Here the CDR3 DNA reads TGTGCCAGTAGTATAGCCCGAAGGACAGTTCCGAACACTGAAGCTTTCTTT. Variable domain in full (rest from reference TRBV19 and TRBJ1-1): DGGITQSPKYLFRKEGQNVTLSCEQNLNHDAMYWYRQDPGQGLRLIYYSQIVNDFQKGDIAEGYSVSREKKESFPLTVTSAQKNPTAFYLCASSIARRTVPNTEAFFGQGTRLTVV.

This clonotype was observed a few times. In DNA, the CDR3 is TGTGCCAGCAGTCCCCGGGGGGGCCAGTCGAACTATGGCTACACCTTC. Translating gives CASSPRGGQSNYGYTF. V is TRBV12-3 or TRBV12-4 and J is TRBJ1-2, with D possibly TRBD1 on 6 matching bases. The CDR3 is 16 residues long. V lost 5 bases to trimming and J lost 2 bases, with 18 bases between them.

This sequence joins TRBV9 and TRBJ1-1, with 7 bases identical to TRBD1. The CDR3 is made up of 14 amino acids. V lost 3 bases and J lost 2; bases outside the gene matches: 4. CDR1 and CDR2 (germline): SGDLS, YYNGEE. In DNA form, the CDR3 reads TGTGCCAGCAGCGGGTGGGACAGCAACACTGAAGCTTTCTTT. Its protein product is CASSGWDSNTEAFF.

The chain has TRBV6-1 and TRBJ2-2; 7 bases line up with TRBD2. Unmatched junction bases numbered 5, after V lost 2 bases and J lost 5 bases. CDR1 is MNHNS and CDR2 is SASEGT in the germline V gene. The CDR3 spans 15 residues. The CDR3 is CASSETGGRTGELFF. CDR3 coding DNA: TGTGCCAGCAGTGAAACGGGAGGTAGGACCGGGGAGCTGTTTTTT.